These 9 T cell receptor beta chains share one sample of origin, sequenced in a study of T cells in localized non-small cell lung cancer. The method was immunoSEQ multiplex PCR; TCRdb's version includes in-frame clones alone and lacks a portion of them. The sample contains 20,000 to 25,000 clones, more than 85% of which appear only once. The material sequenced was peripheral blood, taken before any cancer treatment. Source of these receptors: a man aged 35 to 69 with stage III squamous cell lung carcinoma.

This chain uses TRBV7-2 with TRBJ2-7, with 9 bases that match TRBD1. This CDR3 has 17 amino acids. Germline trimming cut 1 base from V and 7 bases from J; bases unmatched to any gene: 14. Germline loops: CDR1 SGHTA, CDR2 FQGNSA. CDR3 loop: CASSLDGGTGTTEEQYF. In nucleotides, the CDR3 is TGTGCCAGCAGCTTAGATGGGGGGACAGGGACTACGGAGGAGCAGTACTTC.

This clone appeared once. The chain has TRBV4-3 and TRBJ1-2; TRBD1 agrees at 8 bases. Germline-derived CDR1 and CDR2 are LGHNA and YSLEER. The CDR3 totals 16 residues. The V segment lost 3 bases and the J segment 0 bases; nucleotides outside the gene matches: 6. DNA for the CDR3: TGCGCCAGCAGCCACCTGGGACAGGATGCTAACTATGGCTACACCTTC. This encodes CASSHLGQDANYGYTF.

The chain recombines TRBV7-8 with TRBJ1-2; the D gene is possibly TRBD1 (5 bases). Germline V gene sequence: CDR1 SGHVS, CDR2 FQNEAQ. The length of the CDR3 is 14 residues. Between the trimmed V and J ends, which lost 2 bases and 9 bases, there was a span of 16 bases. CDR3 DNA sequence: TGTGCCAGCAGCTTATTAGCCACAGGAGGGCGCTACACCTTC. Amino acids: CASSLLATGGRYTF.

CDR3 in amino acids: CASSLLTPTTGYGYTF. CDR3 coding DNA: TGTGCCAGCAGTTTACTTACACCTACGACAGGCTATGGCTACACCTTC. The chain couples TRBV28 to TRBJ1-2, with a weak D call TRBD1 (6 bases). Trimming pared 2 bases from V and 4 bases from J, leaving 17 bases between. The CDR3 spans 16 residues. Germline-derived CDR1 and CDR2 are MDHEN and SYDVKM.

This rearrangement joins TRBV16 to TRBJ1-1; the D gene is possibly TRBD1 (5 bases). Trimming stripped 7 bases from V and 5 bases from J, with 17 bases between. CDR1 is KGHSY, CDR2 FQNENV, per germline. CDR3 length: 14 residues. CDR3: CASTTIRGSTEAFF. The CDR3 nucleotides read TGTGCCAGCACCACCATACGGGGGTCTACTGAAGCTTTCTTT.

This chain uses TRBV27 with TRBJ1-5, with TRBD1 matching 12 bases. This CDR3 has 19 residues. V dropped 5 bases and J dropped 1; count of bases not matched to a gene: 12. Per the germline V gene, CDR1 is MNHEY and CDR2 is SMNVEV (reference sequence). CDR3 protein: CASSKGTGGVNRSNQPQHF. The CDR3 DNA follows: TGTGCCAGCAGTAAGGGGACAGGGGGCGTCAATAGGAGCAATCAGCCCCAGCATTTT.

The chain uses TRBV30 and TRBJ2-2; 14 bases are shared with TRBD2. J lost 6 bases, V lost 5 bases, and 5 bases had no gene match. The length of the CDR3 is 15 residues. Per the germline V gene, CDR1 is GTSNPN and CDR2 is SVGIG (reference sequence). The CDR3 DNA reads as TGTGCCTGGGCCTCGGGACTAGCGGGGGCCGGGGAGCTGTTTTTT. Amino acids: CAWASGLAGAGELFF.

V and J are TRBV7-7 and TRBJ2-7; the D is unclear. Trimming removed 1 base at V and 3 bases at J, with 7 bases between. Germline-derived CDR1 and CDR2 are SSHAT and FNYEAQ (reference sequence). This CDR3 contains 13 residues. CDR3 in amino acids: CASSLGRNYEQYF. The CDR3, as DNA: TGTGCCAGCAGCTTAGGACGCAACTACGAGCAGTACTTC.

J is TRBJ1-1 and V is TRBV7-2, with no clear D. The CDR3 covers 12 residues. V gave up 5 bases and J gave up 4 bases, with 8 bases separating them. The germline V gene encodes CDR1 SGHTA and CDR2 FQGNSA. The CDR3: CASSPWGTEAFF. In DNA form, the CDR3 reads TGTGCCAGCAGCCCTTGGGGCACTGAAGCTTTCTTT. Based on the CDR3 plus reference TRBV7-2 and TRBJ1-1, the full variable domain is GAGVSQSPSNKVTEKGKDVELRCDPISGHTALYWYRQSLGQGLEFLIYFQGNSAPDKSGLPSDRFSAERTGGSVSTLTIQRTQQEDSAVYLCASSPWGTEAFFGQGTRLTVV.